These 2 T cell receptor beta chains were all obtained from the same sample, sequenced in a study of technical replicates of blood from a few donors. The assay was immunoSEQ multiplex PCR, and TCRdb's table has in-frame clones only and misses some. The data contain some 14,000 clones, roughly 87% of them singletons. The source material was PBMCs. These receptors were taken from a human donor in good health.

The chain couples TRBV7-2 to TRBJ2-3, with 8 bases that match TRBD2. The length of the CDR3 is 16 residues. Per germline, CDR1 SGHTA and CDR2 FQGNSA. Germline trimming cut 6 bases from V and 4 bases from J; bases unmatched to any gene: 12. The CDR3 region is CASSFVGREEADTQYF. DNA for the CDR3: TGTGCCAGCAGTTTCGTTGGGCGGGAGGAGGCAGATACGCAGTATTTT.

This chain joins TRBV21-1 and TRBJ2-3; TRBD2 is the table's D call and was not checked against the DNA. TRBV21-1 is noted as a pseudogene. The CDR3 is made up of 16 amino acids. The CDR3 here is CASSTPLAGAADTQYF. In DNA form, the CDR3 reads TGTGCCAGCAGCACTCCCCTAGCGGGAGCAGCAGATACGCAGTATTTT.